This is a list of T cell receptor beta chains from one sample in a study of blood T cell repertoires in COVID-19. The assay was immunoSEQ multiplex PCR, and TCRdb's table has in-frame clones only and misses some. This table holds 210,000 or so clones, roughly 90% found once. Material for sequencing was peripheral blood. All receptors come from a middle-aged woman with acute or convalescent COVID-19. Each CDR3 is given with its conserved first and last residue. The order of the fields is clone size, V gene, D gene, J gene, CDR3 DNA, CDR3 protein. The D gene is left open where the match is weak. Size is omitted from some rows. Given values are once, few, many or a class for expanded clones.

>.|TRBV5-5|.|TRBJ1-3
TGTGCCAGCAGCTTGGACGACAGGTACTCTGGAAACACCATATATTTT
CASSLDDRYSGNTIYF
>.|TRBV19|TRBD2|TRBJ2-5
TGTGCCAGTAGTTCTAGCGGGGGGAGACAAGAGACCCAGTACTTC
CASSSSGGRQETQYF
>.|TRBV11-2|TRBD1|TRBJ1-2
TGTGCCAGCAGCCCGGCGGGACAGGGGGCGACCGGTGGCTACACCTTC
CASSPAGQGATGGYTF
>once|TRBV10-3|.|TRBJ2-1
TGTGCCATCAGCAACACAGGGAGAAGAGACTACAATGAGCAGTTCTTC
CAISNTGRRDYNEQFF
>.|TRBV9|.|TRBJ1-1
TGTGCCAGCAGCAGCCCCCCATCCGCAGGGACTAGATCTGAAGCTTTCTTT
CASSSPPSAGTRSEAFF
>.|TRBV29-1|TRBD2|TRBJ2-2
TGCAGCGTTGAAGGGCTAGCGGGGGGGCCAGGCACCGGGGAGCTGTTTTTT
CSVEGLAGGPGTGELFF
>once|TRBV2|.|TRBJ2-3
TGTGCCAGCAGTCGCGCATGGACTCTTTCCTTCACAGATACGCAGTATTTT
CASSRAWTLSFTDTQYF
>.|TRBV3-1/TRBV3-2|TRBD1|TRBJ1-6
TGTGCCAGCAGCCGGGGACGACAGGGAAATTCACCCCTCCACTTT
CASSRGRQGNSPLHF
>.|TRBV6-5|.|TRBJ1-5
TGTGCCAGCAGTTGGAGGGCGGGCAATCAGCCCCAGCATTTT
CASSWRAGNQPQHF
>.|TRBV13|TRBD1|TRBJ1-2
TGTGCCAGCAGCTTAATGAAGGGGACAGGCCTCTATGGCTACACCTTC
CASSLMKGTGLYGYTF
>.|TRBV10-1|TRBD1|TRBJ1-6
TGCGCCAGCACCCCCCCGGGACAGGGGTCAGGGGGTTATAATTCACCCCTCCACTTT
CASTPPGQGSGGYNSPLHF
>.|TRBV6-5|TRBD1|TRBJ2-2
TGTGCCAGCAGTACAGGAGGGACAGGCACCGGGGAGCTGTTTTTT
CASSTGGTGTGELFF
>.|TRBV15|.|TRBJ1-2
TGTGCCACCAGCAGGCGGGGCAATTATGGCTACACCTTC
CATSRRGNYGYTF
>.|TRBV6-5|TRBD2|TRBJ2-3
TGTGCCAGCAGCCAGCGGGGGATCACAGATACGCAGTATTTT
CASSQRGITDTQYF
>once|TRBV5-6|.|TRBJ1-6
TGTGCCAGCACCTGGTCTGGAGTGAATTCACCCCTCCACTTT
CASTWSGVNSPLHF
>.|TRBV11-2|TRBD2|TRBJ2-5
TGTGCCAGCAGCTTTACCCGGGGGGGGCTTGACCTACAAGAGACCCAGTACTTC
CASSFTRGGLDLQETQYF
>.|TRBV7-9|TRBD1|TRBJ2-2
TGTGCCAGCAGCTTATATGGCACAGGGGGAAACACCGGGGAGCTGTTTTTT
CASSLYGTGGNTGELFF
>.|TRBV12-3/TRBV12-4|.|TRBJ2-1
TGTGCCAGCAGCACTAGCTACTACAATGAGCAGTTCTTC
CASSTSYYNEQFF